These 23 T cell receptor beta chains were all obtained from the same sample, sequenced in a study of shared clonotypes between healthy human individuals. The data were produced by immunoSEQ multiplex PCR, yet TCRdb's version contains in-frame clones alone and is incomplete. This table holds nearly 1 million clones, 76% found once. The sequenced sample was memory CD4+ T cells sorted from blood. Noted subset: CD45RA-negative fraction. All receptors come from a man aged 18 to 35 in good health.

This clone was seen a handful of times. This rearrangement joins TRBV7-6 to TRBJ1-1; D call uncertain. CDR3 length: 13 residues. Trimming shortened V by 4 bases and J by 0 bases, and 6 bases separated the two germline ends. CDR1 is SGHVS, CDR2 FNYEAQ, per germline. CDR3 coding DNA: TGTGCCAGCAGCTCTACATTGAACACTGAAGCTTTCTTT. It translates to CASSSTLNTEAFF.

The chain links TRBV7-3 to TRBJ2-1, with 11 bases aligning to TRBD1. V trimming: 5 bases; J trimming: 4 bases; junction bases outside the gene matches: 7. CDR1 and CDR2 (germline): SGHTA, FQGTGA. The CDR3 extends over 16 amino acids. The DNA for the CDR3 is TGTGCCAGCAGCCTACAAGGGACAGGGGGTTACAATGAGCAGTTCTTC. This sequence encodes CASSLQGTGGYNEQFF.

V usage is TRBV6-1 and J usage is TRBJ2-1; 7 bases match TRBD2. CDR3 size: 15 residues. CDR1 and CDR2 (germline): MNHNS, SASEGT. J gave up 2 bases and V 5 bases, and 6 bases lay outside the gene matches. Written as DNA, the CDR3 is TGTGCCAGCAGTAGGCGGGAGAGTCCCTACAATGAGCAGTTCTTC. Protein sequence: CASSRRESPYNEQFF.

This chain connects TRBV27 to TRBJ2-7, with 8 bases fitting TRBD1. Per germline, CDR1 MNHEY and CDR2 SMNVEV (reference sequence). This CDR3 is 14 amino acids long. The J segment lost 5 bases and the V segment lost 2 bases, leaving 5 bases of the junction unmatched. CDR3 sequence: CASSLQGARNEQYF. The CDR3 DNA reads as TGTGCCAGCAGTTTACAGGGGGCCCGGAACGAGCAGTACTTC.

The rearrangement uses TRBV9 and TRBJ2-3, with TRBD2 matching 10 bases. This CDR3 is 15 amino acids long. Trimming removed 7 bases from V and 4 bases from J; junction bases left unmatched: 9. Germline values: CDR1 SGDLS, CDR2 YYNGEE. CDR3 residues: CASGKLAGFSDTQYF. The DNA for the CDR3 is TGTGCCAGCGGAAAACTAGCGGGATTTTCAGATACGCAGTATTTT.

The J gene is TRBJ2-2, the V gene TRBV2; TRBD2 matches 10 bases. J lost 7 bases, V lost 5 bases, and 19 bases had no gene match. Germline V gene sequence: CDR1 SNHLY, CDR2 FYNNEI. The CDR3 covers 19 residues. The chain's CDR3 is CASSLRLAGEPAPGGELFF. DNA for the CDR3: TGTGCCAGCAGTCTGCGGCTAGCGGGGGAGCCGGCCCCAGGCGGGGAGCTGTTTTTT.

V gene TRBV9 combines with J gene TRBJ2-3; no reliable D call. CDR3 size: 13 residues. Germline V gene data show CDR1 as SGDLS and CDR2 as YYNGEE. The V end was cut by 0 bases, the J end by 9 bases, with 11 bases between. The CDR3, as DNA: TGTGCCAGCAGCGTAGCCTTCGGAAGCACGCAGTATTTT. This codes for CASSVAFGSTQYF.

The chain carries TRBV7-6 and TRBJ2-1; D unclear. Trimming pared 7 bases from V and 1 base from J, leaving 17 bases between. Per germline, CDR1 SGHVS and CDR2 FNYEAQ. The CDR3 extends over 16 amino acids. The CDR3 sequence is CASNGSVNWSYNEQFF. The DNA of the CDR3 is TGTGCCAGCAATGGTAGTGTTAATTGGTCCTACAATGAGCAGTTCTTC. Full variable domain (outside the CDR3, taken from reference TRBV7-6 and TRBJ2-1): GAGVSQSPRYKVTKRGQDVALRCDPISGHVSLYWYRQALGQGPEFLTYFNYEAQQDKSGLPNDRFSAERPEGSISTLTIQRTEQRDSAMYRCASNGSVNWSYNEQFFGPGTRLTVL.

On this clone itself: Other DNA sequences in this specimen translate into the identical CDR3. The V call is TRBV2, the J call TRBJ2-5, with TRBD2 as a possible D gene (5 bases). Trimming removed 0 bases from V and 3 bases from J, with 8 bases in between. This CDR3 contains 14 residues. In germline, CDR1 is SNHLY, CDR2 FYNNEI. The CDR3 nucleotides are TGTGCCAGCAGTGAAGCCCCCGGGAAAGAGACCCAGTACTTC. Translating gives CASSEAPGKETQYF.

This clone appeared many times. The rearrangement uses TRBV10-3 and TRBJ1-1, with a possible D match to TRBD1 (5 bases). CDR1 and CDR2 from the germline V gene are ENHRY and SYGVKD. V was trimmed by 1 base and J by 1 base, leaving 10 bases between them. The CDR3 sequence is 15 residues long. The CDR3 reads CAISEYGGSNTEAFF. CDR3 nucleotides: TGTGCCATCAGTGAGTACGGGGGTTCGAACACTGAAGCTTTCTTT.

This clone was counted a single time. The chain couples TRBV5-4 to TRBJ1-1; 8 bases align to TRBD1. Germline V gives CDR1 SGHNT, CDR2 YYREEE (reference sequence). CDR3 length equals 15 residues. The J segment lost 0 bases and the V segment lost 4 bases, leaving 5 bases of the junction unmatched. CDR3 DNA: TGTGCCAGCAGCATCGGACAGGGCTTGAACACTGAAGCTTTCTTT. This sequence encodes CASSIGQGLNTEAFF. Together with reference TRBV5-4 and TRBJ1-1, the CDR3 gives the full variable domain: ETGVTQSPTHLIKTRGQQVTLRCSSQSGHNTVSWYQQALGQGPQFIFQYYREEENGRGNFPPRFSGLQFPNYSSELNVNALELDDSALYLCASSIGQGLNTEAFFGQGTRLTVV.

Comment on this clone: Additional DNA sequences in this sample encode the identical CDR3. The J gene is TRBJ2-2, the V gene TRBV5-4; TRBD1 aligns across 9 bases. With 0 bases clipped from V and 1 base from J, the junction kept 1 base outside the gene matches. CDR3 size: 16 residues. In germline, CDR1 is SGHNT, CDR2 YYREEE (reference sequence). Here the CDR3 DNA reads TGTGCCAGCAGCTTGGTGGGACAGGGGAACACCGGGGAGCTGTTTTTT. Translation gives CASSLVGQGNTGELFF.

The chain employs TRBV5-4 and TRBJ1-2, with D tentatively TRBD1 (6 bases). CDR1 is SGHNT, CDR2 YYREEE, per germline (reference sequence). This CDR3 spans 15 amino acids. Trimming removed 5 bases from V and 2 bases from J, with 16 bases in between. The CDR3 nucleotides are TGTGCCAGCAGTTCCGGACGGACAGTAAACTATGGCTACACCTTC. It codes for CASSSGRTVNYGYTF.

This chain links TRBV9 with TRBJ1-5; D not certain. The CDR3 extends over 14 amino acids. CDR1 is SGDLS and CDR2 is YYNGEE in the germline V gene. The V end lost 0 bases, the J end lost 7 bases, and 11 bases lay between the germline ends. The CDR3 coding sequence is TGTGCCAGCAGCGTAGGGCTGCCGTGGCAGCCCCAGCATTTT. Translated: CASSVGLPWQPQHF.

The chain links TRBV2 to TRBJ1-2; no clear D. The CDR3 extends over 12 amino acids. The germline V and J ends were trimmed by 7 bases and 8 bases, with 14 bases remaining between them. From germline, CDR1 is SNHLY and CDR2 FYNNEI. The CDR3 nucleotides are TGTGCCAGCACCCTAGAGGGTTCGGGCTACACCTTC. It translates to CASTLEGSGYTF. Supplemented by reference TRBV2 and TRBJ1-2, the full variable domain reads EPEVTQTPSHQVTQMGQEVILRCVPISNHLYFYWYRQILGQKVEFLVSFYNNEISEKSEIFDDQFSVERPDGSNFTLKIRSTKLEDSAMYFCASTLEGSGYTFGSGTRLTVV.

The chain uses TRBV7-9 and TRBJ1-2; D remains unclear. The germline V gene has CDR1 SEHNR and CDR2 FQNEAQ (reference sequence). The CDR3 runs to 15 residues. Trimming removed 0 bases at V and 4 bases at J, with 12 bases between. The CDR3 coding sequence is TGTGCCAGCAGCTTAGCCGACCCAGCGGCCTATGGCTACACCTTC. Translating it yields CASSLADPAAYGYTF.

V gene TRBV11-1 combines with J gene TRBJ2-7; TRBD2 matches at 13 bases. The ends lost 5 bases at V and 4 bases at J; junction bases unmatched: 8. Germline CDR1 SGHAT, CDR2 FQDESV (reference sequence). The CDR3 is 16 amino acids. CDR3 sequence: CASSMWTSGSSYEQYF. The CDR3 region has the DNA TGTGCCAGCAGCATGTGGACTAGCGGGAGTTCGTACGAGCAGTACTTC.

This clone was counted between two and nine times. This rearrangement joins TRBV6-5 to TRBJ2-7, with D perhaps matching TRBD2 (6 bases). Germline V gene sequence: CDR1 MNHEY, CDR2 SVGAGI. The CDR3 runs 15 residues. Trimming took off 6 bases at V and 0 bases at J, with 15 bases between the two ends. CDR3 residues: CASRTAGLSSYEQYF. DNA of the CDR3: TGTGCCAGCAGAACGGCGGGGTTATCCTCCTACGAGCAGTACTTC.

The V call is TRBV7-9, the J call TRBJ2-5; the match to TRBD2 covers 12 bases. The CDR3 runs 14 residues. Per germline, CDR1 SEHNR and CDR2 FQNEAQ (reference sequence). Trimming removed 5 bases from V and 4 bases from J; junction bases left unmatched: 2. The CDR3 sequence is CASSPGLAGETQYF. The CDR3 region has the DNA TGTGCCAGCAGCCCGGGACTAGCGGGAGAGACCCAGTACTTC.

The V gene is TRBV7-8, the J gene TRBJ1-1; 8 positions agree with TRBD1. The junction had 5 bases not matched to a gene; V was cut back by 9 bases and J by 2 bases. The germline gives CDR1 SGHVS, CDR2 FQNEAQ. The CDR3 loop spans 13 amino acids. Written as DNA, the CDR3 is TGTGCCAGTAAGACAGGGGTTAACACTGAAGCTTTCTTT. It specifies CASKTGVNTEAFF.

The chain joins TRBV30 to TRBJ2-2, with D unresolved. This CDR3 contains 13 residues. V was cut by 0 bases and J by 6 bases, with 8 bases left in between. Germline V gene lookup returns CDR1 GTSNPN and CDR2 SVGIG (reference sequence). This CDR3 reads CAWSVRLPGELFF. DNA for the CDR3: TGTGCCTGGAGTGTACGTTTACCCGGGGAGCTGTTTTTT.

The gene calls are TRBV15 and TRBJ2-3; 14 bases are shared with TRBD2. Germline trimming cut 1 base from V and 11 bases from J; bases unmatched to any gene: 5. Germline CDR1 reads LNHNV; CDR2 reads YYDKDF (reference sequence). There are 15 residues in the CDR3. CDR3 residues: CATSRGLAGGLGQYF. DNA of the CDR3: TGTGCCACCAGCAGAGGACTAGCGGGGGGGCTAGGGCAGTATTTT.

Concerning this clone: The sample contains more than one DNA sequence encoding this CDR3. CDR3 sequence reads: CASSYETGFQPQHF. CDR3 sequence (DNA): TGTGCCAGCAGTTACGAAACAGGGTTTCAGCCCCAGCATTTT. The rearrangement uses TRBV6-6 and TRBJ1-5, with a tentative D call TRBD1 (6 bases). Germline V gene lookup returns CDR1 MNHNY and CDR2 SVGAGI (reference sequence). The CDR3 is made up of 14 amino acids. V lost 2 bases and J 6 bases, leaving 11 bases between the germline ends.